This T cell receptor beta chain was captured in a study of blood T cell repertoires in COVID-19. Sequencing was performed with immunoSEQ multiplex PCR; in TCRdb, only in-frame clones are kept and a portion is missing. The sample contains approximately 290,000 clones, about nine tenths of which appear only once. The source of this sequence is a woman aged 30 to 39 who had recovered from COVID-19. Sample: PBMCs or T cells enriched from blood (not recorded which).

The CDR3 DNA follows: TGTGCCAGCAGCTCCCGGACAGGGAGGCAGTATTTT. As protein: CASSSRTGRQYF. V gene TRBV7-3 combines with J gene TRBJ2-3; 8 bases are shared with TRBD1. The V gene end was trimmed by 4 bases and the J gene end by 11 bases; junction bases not matched to a gene: 5. Germline V gene lookup returns CDR1 SGHTA and CDR2 FQGTGA. The CDR3 runs to 12 residues. The full variable domain, completed using reference TRBV7-3 and TRBJ2-3, is GAGVSQTPSNKVTEKGKYVELRCDPISGHTALYWYRQSLGQGPEFLIYFQGTGAADDSGLPNDRFFAVRPEGSVSTLKIQRTERGDSAVYLCASSSRTGRQYFGPGTRLTVL.